The 26 T cell receptor beta chains in this list originate from one sample, sequenced in a study of T cells in Graves' hyperthyroidism and ophthalmopathy. Amplification of TCR beta CDR3 regions was performed using RNA transcripts as template. A set of HTBI primers served as the primers for a first-round RT-PCR of the TCR CDR3. TCRdb passed the multiplex PCR reads through MiXCR, listing each CDR3 protein once. The table shows fewer than 750,000 distinct CDR3 sequences, with around 13% occurring only once. The specimen sequenced was blood. Receptors originate from a woman aged 45-60 years with Graves' ophthalmopathy.

With regard to this clonotype: This sequence may be a read error, since a much larger clone differs from it by one base. This chain uses TRBV24-1 with TRBJ2-1; 7 bases match TRBD2. Per the germline V gene, CDR1 is KGHDR and CDR2 is SFDVKD. The CDR3 has 14 residues. V lost 9 bases, J lost 3 bases, and 7 bases stayed unmatched. The CDR3 nucleotides read TGTGCCACCGGTAGGCTAGCGGACTACAATGAGCAGTTCTTC. Its protein is CATGRLADYNEQFF.

The genes are TRBV24-1 and TRBJ2-2; TRBD1 agrees at 8 bases. Germline V gene sequence: CDR1 KGHDR, CDR2 SFDVKD. The CDR3 runs 14 residues. J was trimmed by 5 bases and V by 7 bases; bases with no gene match: 5. CDR3 DNA: TGTGCCACCAGCGACAGGGGAGATACCGGGGAGCTGTTTTTT. Translation gives CATSDRGDTGELFF.

In its sample, this clonotype was seen many times. This chain uses TRBV28 with TRBJ2-3, with 8 nucleotides matching TRBD2. Germline V gene data show CDR1 as MDHEN and CDR2 as SYDVKM. V gave up 3 bases and J gave up 0 bases; unmatched junction bases: 5. This CDR3 has 16 amino acids. This chain's CDR3 is CASSFPSGSSTDTQYF. In nucleotides, the CDR3 is TGTGCCAGCAGTTTTCCTAGCGGGTCTAGCACAGATACGCAGTATTTT.

The genes are TRBV6-5 and TRBJ2-1, with D possibly being TRBD2 (5 bases). Looked up from germline, CDR1 is MNHEY and CDR2 is SVGAGI. Trimming took off 7 bases at V and 0 bases at J, with 13 bases between the two ends. This CDR3 is 15 amino acids long. CDR3 bases: TGTGCCAGCAACTACTCGGGGTCCTCCTACAATGAGCAGTTCTTC. The encoded protein is CASNYSGSSYNEQFF.

This clonotype was seen a handful of times. The genes are TRBV10-3 and TRBJ2-3; D ambiguous. From germline, CDR1 is ENHRY and CDR2 SYGVKD. This CDR3 comprises 12 residues. V lost 0 bases, J lost 5 bases, and 3 bases lay in between. The CDR3, as DNA: TGTGCCATCAGTGAGTCGGAAGATACGCAGTATTTT. It yields the protein CAISESEDTQYF.

This clonotype was detected a few times. A single base separates this from a much larger clone, so it may be a read error. This chain joins TRBV7-2 and TRBJ1-6; weak D call: TRBD1 (6 bases). The CDR3 has 17 amino acids. Germline CDR1 and CDR2: SGHTA and FQGNSA. The chain's CDR3 is CVSSLAAIRGRGSPLHF. The CDR3 DNA follows: TGTGTCAGCAGCTTAGCGGCGATCAGGGGTAGGGGATCACCCCTCCACTTT.

This clonotype was counted only a few times. V and J are TRBV20-1 and TRBJ2-1, with TRBD2 identical over 12 bases. V shed 3 bases and J 0 bases; nucleotides not matched to a gene: 9. Per the germline V gene, CDR1 is DFQATT and CDR2 is SNEGSKA (reference sequence). CDR3 length equals 18 residues. CDR3 residues: CSARRTSGISSSYNEQFF. CDR3 bases: TGCAGTGCTAGGAGGACTAGCGGGATATCAAGCTCCTACAATGAGCAGTTCTTC.

This clonotype was picked up a small number of times. This chain uses TRBV7-2 with TRBJ2-2; 8 bases line up with TRBD2. Per the germline V gene, CDR1 is SGHTA and CDR2 is FQGNSA. The CDR3 spans 16 residues. Germline trimming cut 1 base from V and 5 bases from J; bases unmatched to any gene: 6. CDR3 protein: CASSLVSGGMTGELFF. DNA of the CDR3: TGTGCCAGCAGCTTAGTATCGGGAGGGATGACCGGGGAGCTGTTTTTT.

As concerns this clonotype: With a much larger clone just one base away, this may be a read error. The chain employs TRBV7-9 and TRBJ1-1; TRBD1 might be the D (6 bases). The CDR3 sequence is 14 residues long. Trimming left V 2 bases short and J 1 base short, with 8 bases between. The germline V gene has CDR1 SEHNR and CDR2 FQNEAQ (reference sequence). CDR3 protein: CASSLMTGNTEAFF. CDR3 sequence (DNA): TGTGCCAGCAGCTTAATGACAGGGAACACTGAAGCTTTCTTT.

In this sample, this clonotype turned up many times. In nucleotides, the CDR3 is TGTGCCAGCAGCCAGTTACCCTACAATGAGCAGTTCTTC. Residues: CASSQLPYNEQFF. The gene calls are TRBV7-3 and TRBJ2-1; D unresolved. The germline V and J ends were trimmed by 5 bases and 2 bases, with 7 bases remaining between them. This CDR3 spans 13 amino acids. Germline V lookup: CDR1 SGHTA, CDR2 FQGTGA.

This clonotype was found many times. The chain recombines TRBV29-1 with TRBJ2-1; 13 bases map to TRBD2. The CDR3 loop spans 20 amino acids. CDR1 and CDR2 (germline): SQVTM, ANQGSEA. V dropped 7 bases and J dropped 2; count of bases not matched to a gene: 20. CDR3 DNA: TGCAGCGGCGAACTAGCGGGAGGGCCCGCCACCTCCAAGACCTACAATGAGCAGTTCTTC. It encodes CSGELAGGPATSKTYNEQFF.

The chain employs TRBV9 and TRBJ1-2; D not resolved. Germline values: CDR1 SGDLS, CDR2 YYNGEE. With 1 base removed from V and 5 bases from J, the gap between germline ends came to 12 bases. The CDR3 runs 14 residues. The CDR3 region has the DNA TGTGCCAGCAGCGTAAACAAGCACACTTATGGCTACACCTTC. Encoded protein: CASSVNKHTYGYTF.

This chain connects TRBV14 to TRBJ1-1; no clear D. Germline V gives CDR1 SGHDN, CDR2 FVKESK. The CDR3 is made up of 17 amino acids. Trimming removed 0 bases at V and 1 base at J, with 15 bases between. DNA for the CDR3: TGTGCCAGCAGCCAAGATAAGGATTGGGGTAAGAACACTGAAGCTTTCTTT. Protein product: CASSQDKDWGKNTEAFF.

This clonotype turned up a few times. This sequence joins TRBV19 and TRBJ2-2; possible D gene TRBD2, 6 bases. The CDR3 sequence is 17 residues long. Trimming stripped 3 bases from V and 0 bases from J, with 14 bases between. Germline CDR1 LNHDA, CDR2 SQIVND (reference sequence). The CDR3 here is CASSMSPGAANTGELFF. The CDR3 DNA sequence: TGTGCCAGTAGTATGTCTCCGGGAGCCGCGAACACCGGGGAGCTGTTTTTT.

This clonotype was picked up many times. The gene calls are TRBV27 and TRBJ1-3; 10 bases line up with TRBD1. In germline, CDR1 is MNHEY, CDR2 SMNVEV (reference sequence). V trimming: 5 bases; J trimming: 0 bases; junction bases outside the gene matches: 1. The CDR3 is made up of 15 amino acids. CDR3 sequence: CASSRTGGSGNTIYF. The DNA of the CDR3 is TGTGCCAGCAGTCGGACAGGGGGCTCTGGAAACACCATATATTTT.

This clonotype has just a few counts. J is TRBJ2-5 and V is TRBV5-1; TRBD2 might be the D (6 bases). The CDR3 has 14 amino acids. CDR1 is SGHRS, CDR2 YFSETQ, per germline. With 1 base removed from V and 2 bases from J, the gap between germline ends came to 9 bases. The CDR3 sequence: CASSLSGAQETQYF. As DNA, the CDR3 is TGCGCCAGCAGCTTGTCGGGAGCACAAGAGACCCAGTACTTC.

This clonotype was found a few times. The chain recombines TRBV27 with TRBJ2-7; D gene uncertain. The V gene lost 8 bases and the J gene lost 3 bases, with 8 bases spanning the gap. Germline assignment: CDR1 MNHEY and CDR2 SMNVEV (reference sequence). This CDR3 has 11 residues. The CDR3 DNA reads as TGTGCCAGCGGTTATATCTACGAGCAGTACTTC. This translates into CASGYIYEQYF.

The genes are TRBV10-3 and TRBJ2-7; tentatively, D is TRBD2 (6 bases). Trimming stripped 11 bases from V and 5 bases from J, with 22 bases between. CDR1 and CDR2 from the germline V gene are ENHRY and SYGVKD. The CDR3 consists of 14 residues. CDR3 nucleotide sequence: TGTGCCCTCCGCGGGGACCCGGCGAGCCACGAGCAGTACTTC. Protein product: CALRGDPASHEQYF.

The table lists this clonotype with many counts. The rearrangement links TRBV3-2 to TRBJ2-7; the table gives TRBD2 as D, unverified against the DNA. TRBV3-2 is listed as a pseudogene. The CDR3 is made up of 13 amino acids. The CDR3 bases are TGTGCCAGCAGCCAACGCAATAGCGACGAGCAGTACTTC. The encoded protein is CASSQRNSDEQYF.

The chain couples TRBV30 to TRBJ2-7; D is possibly TRBD1 (6 bases). Germline V lookup: CDR1 GTSNPN, CDR2 SVGIG (reference sequence). This CDR3 is 14 amino acids long. V was pared by 4 bases and J by 2 bases, with 15 bases between. The DNA for the CDR3 is TGTGCCTGGACACAGGGAGTCTCCGCCTACGAGCAGTACTTC. Translation: CAWTQGVSAYEQYF.

The chain carries TRBV15 and TRBJ2-6; 8 nucleotides align to TRBD2. V shed 4 bases, J shed 0 bases, and the junction held 5 bases outside the gene matches. CDR1 is LNHNV and CDR2 is YYDKDF in the germline V gene (reference sequence). The CDR3 consists of 17 residues. DNA for the CDR3: TGTGCCACCAGCATGGGACTAGAAAACTCTGGGGCCAACGTCCTGACTTTC. Its protein is CATSMGLENSGANVLTF.

The chain uses TRBV27 and TRBJ2-3; D remains unclear. The germline gives CDR1 MNHEY, CDR2 SMNVEV (reference sequence). The V end lost 2 bases, the J end lost 2 bases, and 11 bases lay between the germline ends. The CDR3 consists of 15 residues. CDR3 DNA: TGTGCCAGCAGTTTACGGCAAATGATCACAGATACGCAGTATTTT. It codes for CASSLRQMITDTQYF.

This clonotype was counted ten times or more. J is TRBJ1-1 and V is TRBV27; D is perhaps TRBD1 (6 bases). With 4 bases removed from V and 4 bases from J, the gap between germline ends came to 10 bases. Germline V CDR1 and CDR2: MNHEY, SMNVEV (reference sequence). The length of the CDR3 is 13 residues. The CDR3 bases are TGTGCCAGCAGTTCGGACAGACTCACTGAAGCTTTCTTT. The encoded protein is CASSSDRLTEAFF.

The J gene is TRBJ2-1, the V gene TRBV24-1, with D maybe TRBD1 (5 bases). The CDR3 contains 16 residues. V dropped 0 bases and J dropped 10 bases, with 18 bases sitting between them. The V gene's germline CDR1 is KGHDR and CDR2 SFDVKD. DNA for the CDR3: TGTGCCACCAGTGATTTGTCGGTGTTGGGGCTTGGCGAGCAGTTCTTC. Its protein product is CATSDLSVLGLGEQFF.

This clonotype has a count of ten or more. V and J are TRBV3-1 and TRBJ2-1; D might be TRBD2 (6 bases). V was pared by 7 bases and J by 7 bases, with 14 bases between. This CDR3 has 13 amino acids. Germline loops: CDR1 LGHDT, CDR2 YNNKEL (reference sequence). The CDR3 here is CASTSPGGNEQFF. DNA of the CDR3: TGTGCCAGCACCTCTCCCGGGGGTAATGAGCAGTTCTTC.

This clonotype was recorded many times. The gene calls are TRBV9 and TRBJ2-3; D tentatively reads TRBD1 or TRBD2 (5 bases each). The germline V gene has CDR1 SGDLS and CDR2 YYNGEE. The CDR3 consists of 16 residues. V lost 0 bases to trimming and J lost 2 bases, with 13 bases between them. In nucleotides, the CDR3 is TGTGCCAGCAGCGTAGCGTCGGGGACCGTCACAGATACGCAGTATTTT. This sequence encodes CASSVASGTVTDTQYF.